Listed below are T cell receptor beta chains from one sample, sequenced in a study of cytomegalovirus exposure and HLA in healthy donors. Clones were sequenced by immunoSEQ multiplex PCR, and TCRdb holds only the in-frame ones, with some missing. The sample lists about 140,000 clones, roughly 79% occurring once. Sequencing input: PBMCs. These receptors came from a man aged 18 to 30 in good health and CMV-seronegative. The CDR3 runs from the conserved cysteine through the conserved F or W. A D gene is named only where the DNA matches it firmly. Clone size is not always given. Where it is, it says once, few, many or a class for expanded clones.

J,size,V,D,DNA,CDR3
TRBJ2-1,.,TRBV2,.,TGTGCCAGCAGTGTGCAGGGCCCATCCAACAATGAGCAGTTCTTC,CASSVQGPSNNEQFF
TRBJ2-2,.,TRBV5-4,.,TGTGCCAGCAGCTTAGGAGGGAACACCGGGGAGCTGTTTTTT,CASSLGGNTGELFF
TRBJ1-1,once,TRBV7-9,TRBD1,TGTGCCAGCAGCTCCGGACAGGGAGCTTTCTTT,CASSSGQGAFF
TRBJ2-6,.,TRBV4-2,.,TGTGCCAGCAGCCAAGAACAGGGAGCTGGGGCCAACGTCCTGACTTTC,CASSQEQGAGANVLTF
TRBJ2-7,.,TRBV29-1,TRBD2,TGCAGCGTTGAACTCTCCATAGCGGGCCAGGACGAGCAGTACTTC,CSVELSIAGQDEQYF
TRBJ1-2,once,TRBV6-4,.,TGTGCCAGCATGATTAGGCAGGTCCAGGACTATGGCTACACCTTC,CASMIRQVQDYGYTF
TRBJ2-1,.,TRBV30,TRBD2,TGTGCCTGGAGTGCGCTAGCGGGATCAAATGAGCAGTTCTTC,CAWSALAGSNEQFF
TRBJ2-3,.,TRBV7-8,TRBD2,TGTGCCAGCAGCTTAGTCCTAGCGGGGCCCTTGAATACGCAGTATTTT,CASSLVLAGPLNTQYF
TRBJ1-6,.,TRBV7-2,TRBD1,TGTGCCAGCAGCCCAGAAGCGTCTAGACAGGGCAGGAATTCACCCCTCCACTTT,CASSPEASRQGRNSPLHF
TRBJ1-2,few,TRBV10-3,TRBD1,TGTGCCATCAGTGGACAGGGGTTGAACTATGGCTACACCTTC,CAISGQGLNYGYTF
TRBJ2-3,.,TRBV7-7,TRBD2,TGTGCTAGCAGCCAACCAACTAGCGGTCCATTCCTGAGGACAGATACGCAGTATTTT,CASSQPTSGPFLRTDTQYF
TRBJ1-2,.,TRBV9,TRBD1,TGTGCCAGCAGCGCTTCCGGGACAGGGTTTGGCTACACCTTC,CASSASGTGFGYTF
TRBJ2-4,.,TRBV6-5,.,TGTGCCAGCAGTTCAACATTAGCCAAAAACATTCAGTACTTC,CASSSTLAKNIQYF
TRBJ2-7,.,TRBV10-3,TRBD1,TGTGCCATCAACCCGGGACAGGGTAATGACGAGCAGTACTTC,CAINPGQGNDEQYF
TRBJ1-1,.,TRBV4-1,.,TGCGCCAGCAGCCAAGCATCCTCGGGGATCACTGAAGCTTTCTTT,CASSQASSGITEAFF
TRBJ1-4,.,TRBV19,.,TGTGCCAGTAGACAAAGGGGATCCGGTGAAAAACTGTTTTTT,CASRQRGSGEKLFF
TRBJ2-1,.,TRBV7-6,TRBD1,TGTGCCAGCAGCCGTGAGGGGGCGATCGACAATGAGCAGTTCTTC,CASSREGAIDNEQFF
TRBJ2-1,.,TRBV2,.,TGTGCCAGCAGTGATTCTAGGGGTGGGAACAATGAGCAGTTCTTC,CASSDSRGGNNEQFF
TRBJ1-1,.,TRBV10-2,.,TGCGCCAGCAGTGAGACGGTGAAGTACACTGAAGCTTTCTTT,CASSETVKYTEAFF
TRBJ1-2,.,TRBV7-2,.,TGTGCCAGCAGCTTAGGGGCGGAGGACTATGGCTACACCTTC,CASSLGAEDYGYTF
TRBJ2-7,.,TRBV4-1,.,TGCGCCAGCAGCCAAGACGTCGAGCAGTACTTC,CASSQDVEQYF
TRBJ2-1,.,TRBV5-1,TRBD2,TGCGCCAGCAGCTTGGGGCGGGGGGGTTCTGGGGAGCAGTTCTTC,CASSLGRGGSGEQFF
TRBJ1-5,.,TRBV19,TRBD1,TGTGCCAGTAGTATCCCGGGACAGGGAACTCAGCCCCAGCATTTT,CASSIPGQGTQPQHF
TRBJ1-1,few,TRBV6-5,.,TGTGCCAGCAGTTACTTTCGGAACACTGAAGCTTTCTTT,CASSYFRNTEAFF
TRBJ2-5,.,TRBV19,TRBD1,TGTGCCAGTAGTACGAGGGGGACAGGGGGCCAGGGGACCCAGTACTTC,CASSTRGTGGQGTQYF
TRBJ2-6,.,TRBV7-9,.,TGTGCCAGCAGCCCCGGTCCCCCAGGTATGGTACCTGGGGCCAACGTCCTGACTTTC,CASSPGPPGMVPGANVLTF
TRBJ2-1,.,TRBV9,.,TGTGCCAGCAGCGTATCAACAGGGTTAGGGGCCTACAATGAGCAGTTCTTC,CASSVSTGLGAYNEQFF
TRBJ1-5,.,TRBV15,TRBD1,TGTGCCACCAGCAGAGATCGGACAGGGTCTAAGCCCCAGCATTTT,CATSRDRTGSKPQHF
TRBJ1-1,once,TRBV30,TRBD1,TGTGCCTGGAAGGCACAGGGGGACACTGAAGCTTTCTTT,CAWKAQGDTEAFF
TRBJ1-4,few,TRBV27,.,TGTGCCAGCAGTTTATTAGGGGGGGATGAAAAACTGTTTTTT,CASSLLGGDEKLFF
TRBJ1-5,.,TRBV4-2,TRBD1,TGTGCCAGCAGCCCTGACCCAACCAGGGGGCTCGGGTATAGCAATCAGCCCCAGCATTTT,CASSPDPTRGLGYSNQPQHF
TRBJ1-2,.,TRBV27,.,TGTGCCAGCAAGGCAGGGGACCTTGGCTACACCTTC,CASKAGDLGYTF
TRBJ2-7,few,TRBV5-1,TRBD1,TGCGCCAGCAACAAGGACAGGTTTCACGAGCAGTACTTC,CASNKDRFHEQYF
TRBJ2-7,.,TRBV5-4,.,TGTGCCAGCAGCACGCGACAGGCTCCCTACGAGCAGTACTTC,CASSTRQAPYEQYF
TRBJ1-1,few,TRBV6-6,.,TGTGCCAGCAGCCCGGAGGGCCCCCTGACTGAAGCTTTCTTT,CASSPEGPLTEAFF
TRBJ2-7,.,TRBV4-1,TRBD1,TGCGCCAGCAGCCAAGATCTGGGGGGACAGGGCCGCTACGAGCAGTACTTC,CASSQDLGGQGRYEQYF
TRBJ2-7,.,TRBV28,TRBD1,TGTGCCAGCACCGAGACAGGGGTATCCTACGAGCAGTACTTC,CASTETGVSYEQYF
TRBJ2-2,.,TRBV6-1,.,TGTGCCAGCAGTGAAGAGGCAGGGCAAGCCCGGGAGCTGTTTTTT,CASSEEAGQARELFF
TRBJ2-3,.,TRBV5-1,.,TGCGCCAGCAGCCGTCCCCCAGATACGCAGTATTTT,CASSRPPDTQYF
TRBJ2-3,.,TRBV18,TRBD1,TGTGCCAGCTCACCCACCCCCGGGACAGGGGGCAGCACAGATACGCAGTATTTT,CASSPTPGTGGSTDTQYF
TRBJ2-7,.,TRBV7-8,.,TGTGCCAGCAGCTTAGGTATGGAGATCTACGAGCAGTACTTC,CASSLGMEIYEQYF
TRBJ2-7,.,TRBV6-1,TRBD1,TGTGCCAGCAGTACCGGGACAGGGCCCTACGAGCAGTACTTC,CASSTGTGPYEQYF
TRBJ2-2,.,TRBV5-4,.,TGTGCCAGCAGTACGACAGGTGTGCCCGGGGAGCTGTTTTTT,CASSTTGVPGELFF
TRBJ1-5,.,TRBV6-1,TRBD1,TGTGCCAGCAGTGAGACAGGGGGAAACAATCAGCCCCAGCATTTT,CASSETGGNNQPQHF
TRBJ1-2,.,TRBV5-5,TRBD1,TGTGCCAGCAGCTCAGACAGGGTTCAAGGCTACACCTTC,CASSSDRVQGYTF
TRBJ1-1,.,TRBV6-5,TRBD1,TGTGCCAGCAGTGGGCGGGCAGGGGGCTTTGGGGCTTTCTTT,CASSGRAGGFGAFF
TRBJ1-4,few,TRBV18,.,TGTGCCAGCTCACCAACCTCCGGGGGTGTCGATAGTGAAAAACTGTTTTTT,CASSPTSGGVDSEKLFF
TRBJ1-2,.,TRBV10-3,TRBD1,TGTGCCATCAGTGGGGACAGGGATAATTTAAACTATGGCTACACCTTC,CAISGDRDNLNYGYTF
TRBJ2-7,few,TRBV30,.,TGTGCCTGGAGTCCTCCGGCAGGGGCTTACGAGCAGTACTTC,CAWSPPAGAYEQYF
TRBJ2-2,.,TRBV7-3,TRBD2,TGTGCCAGCAGCCACCTACCAGGACTAGCGGGGAACACCGGGGAGCTGTTTTTT,CASSHLPGLAGNTGELFF
TRBJ1-4,.,TRBV15,.,TGTGCCACCAGCAGAGCAGGGGCCGTAAATGAAAAACTGTTTTTT,CATSRAGAVNEKLFF
TRBJ1-2,.,TRBV12-5,TRBD1,TGTGCTAGTGGTTCCCGTGACAGGGAGCGTTGGGGCTACACCTTC,CASGSRDRERWGYTF
TRBJ1-6,.,TRBV9,.,TGTGCCAGCAGCGGGGAGGGCTCACCCCTCCACTTT,CASSGEGSPLHF